The entry below describes one T cell receptor (beta chain). Trimming at V came to 5 bases and at J to 6 bases, leaving 4 bases not matched to a gene. Germline V gene data show CDR1 as MNHEY and CDR2 as SMNVEV (reference sequence). This CDR3 spans 13 amino acids. With 60 Vbeta and 13 Jbeta primers, the PCR was carried out. Profiled with immunoSEQ multiplex PCR; TCRdb holds only in-frame clones, not every one. Here the sample spans roughly 110,000 clones, roughly four fifths being singletons. This sample is part of a study of cytomegalovirus exposure and HLA in healthy donors. The TCR originated in a man aged 50-60 years in good health and CMV-seronegative. Sample: PBMCs. The V and J genes are TRBV27 and TRBJ1-5, with TRBD1 identical over 7 bases. The CDR3 loop reads CASSRQGGQPQHF. The CDR3 nucleotides read TGTGCCAGCAGTCGACAGGGAGGTCAGCCCCAGCATTTT.